One TCR beta chain is described in this entry. Its target is unknown. V gave up 2 bases and J gave up 1 base; unmatched junction bases: 2. Germline CDR1 SGDLS, CDR2 YYNGEE. The CDR3 loop spans 15 amino acids. PCR employed 60 Vbeta and 13 Jbeta primers. Method: immunoSEQ multiplex PCR; TCRdb's copy keeps in-frame clones and lacks some. The table lists 100,000 to 150,000 clones, around 80% of them singletons, with around 2.5% in the top ten. Each donor was healthy, and each was a bone marrow donor. The data stem from a study of cytomegalovirus exposure and HLA in healthy donors. Whole-study results and caveats: Sequence variants that were highly shared formed a cluster that was likely a sequencing artifact. Cytomegalovirus status was reportedly diagnosed by the classifier with high sensitivity and specificity. Donor immune exposure was known only as CMV serostatus.

The source of this sequence is a boy younger than 10 in good health and CMV-seronegative. V and J are TRBV9 and TRBJ1-3, with TRBD1 identical over 8 bases. Sequencing was carried out using PBMCs. The CDR3 loop reads CASSVQGASGNTIYF. The DNA of the CDR3 is TGTGCCAGCAGCGTCCAGGGGGCGTCTGGAAACACCATATATTTT. The full variable domain, with the rest looked up from reference TRBV9 and TRBJ1-3, is DSGVTQTPKHLITATGQRVTLRCSPRSGDLSVYWYQQSLDQGLQFLIQYYNGEERAKGNILERFSAQQFPDLHSELNLSSLELGDSALYFCASSVQGASGNTIYFGEGSWLTVV.